The 15 T cell receptor beta chains presented below share a single source sample, sequenced in a study of molecular identifiers for immune sequencing clone quantification. A single record per CDR3 protein comes from TCRdb applying MiXCR to the PCR reads. The sample consists of around 320,000 distinct CDR3 sequences, roughly 24% of them appearing once. The sequencing input was naive CD8+ T cells from blood, with Jurkat cell RNA spiked in. Noted subset: FACS-sorted CD8+CD4-CCR7+CD45RA+ naive T cells. These receptor sequences come from a human donor in good health. Some libraries in this study had Jurkat cell RNA spiked in.

Concerning this clonotype: A much larger clonotype is one base distant, so this may be a read error. The chain couples TRBV7-8 to TRBJ2-3, with D possibly TRBD2 on 5 matching bases. V gave up 3 bases and J gave up 2 bases, with 15 bases separating them. CDR3 length equals 16 residues. Germline assignment: CDR1 SGHVS and CDR2 FQNEAQ. DNA of the CDR3: TGTGCCAGCAGCTTCGCTTCACTAGTGGTCACAGATACGCAGTATTTT. This codes for CASSFASLVVTDTQYF.

A few counts support this clonotype. The V and J genes are TRBV30 and TRBJ1-6, with D unclear. With 2 bases removed from V and 10 bases from J, the gap between germline ends came to 9 bases. The CDR3 is made up of 12 amino acids. Germline V CDR1 and CDR2: GTSNPN, SVGIG (reference sequence). The CDR3 spells CAWSPRGSPLHF. In DNA, the CDR3 is TGTGCCTGGAGTCCCAGAGGATCACCCCTCCACTTT.

Note on this clonotype: The conserved phenylalanine or tryptophan is not found at the CDR3 terminus, so this likely reflects a read error. This rearrangement joins TRBV6-1 to TRBJ2-5; a possible D gene is TRBD2 (6 bases). This CDR3 region has 15 residues. Germline lookup yields CDR1 MNHNS and CDR2 SASEGT. The ends were cut back, 4 bases at V and 1 base at J, with 13 bases in the middle. The CDR3 spells CASSATAGPQETQYL. In nucleotides, the CDR3 is TGTGCCAGCAGTGCTACCGCGGGGCCCCAAGAGACCCAGTACCTC.

Comment on this clonotype: This may be a read error: a much more frequent sequence differs by one nucleotide. J is TRBJ2-1 and V is TRBV19; TRBD2 aligns across 7 bases. The CDR3 has 15 residues. Germline V gene lookup returns CDR1 LNHDA and CDR2 SQIVND (reference sequence). The CDR3 loop reads CTSSIGALADNEQFF. DNA of the CDR3: TGTACCAGTAGTATAGGTGCCCTAGCGGACAATGAGCAGTTCTTC.

A remark on this clonotype: One base away lies a much larger clone, so this may be a sequencing read error. No conserved phenylalanine or tryptophan ends this CDR3, so it is likely a read error. The rearrangement joins TRBV2 to TRBJ1-4; TRBD1 matches at 7 bases. V was pared by 2 bases and J by 0 bases, with 6 bases of the junction left unmatched. Germline loops: CDR1 SNHLY, CDR2 FYNNEI. This CDR3 region has 17 residues. CDR3 protein: CASSENRGLATNEKLFL. The CDR3 coding sequence is TGTGCCAGCAGTGAAAACAGGGGATTAGCAACTAATGAAAAACTGTTTCTT.

This clonotype appeared many times. V and J are TRBV3-1 and TRBJ1-5; tentative D call: TRBD1 (6 bases). The CDR3 sequence is 14 residues long. Germline CDR1 is LGHDT and CDR2 is YNNKEL (reference sequence). The V end was cut by 0 bases, the J end by 7 bases, with 10 bases between. The CDR3 DNA follows: TGTGCCAGCAGCCAAGATTGGGGGCCACAGCCCCAGCATTTT. It yields the protein CASSQDWGPQPQHF.

This clonotype was counted at least ten times. CDR3 residues: CASTASGLALYTQYF. In DNA, the CDR3 is TGTGCCAGCACCGCCTCGGGACTAGCTCTGTATACGCAGTATTTT. The J gene is TRBJ2-3, the V gene TRBV2; 9 bases align to TRBD2. The CDR3 contains 15 residues. J lost 7 bases, V lost 7 bases, and 12 bases had no gene match. Germline CDR1 reads SNHLY; CDR2 reads FYNNEI.

This clonotype came up a few times. The chain joins TRBV30 to TRBJ2-1, with D perhaps TRBD2 (6 bases). Germline V gene data show CDR1 as GTSNPN and CDR2 as SVGIG (reference sequence). The V and J ends lost 0 bases and 8 bases respectively, with 14 bases between them. CDR3 size: 14 residues. This chain's CDR3 is CAWSVSGVGDEQFF. CDR3 DNA: TGTGCCTGGAGTGTTTCGGGGGTTGGTGATGAGCAGTTCTTC.

This clonotype was counted many times. The rearrangement joins TRBV7-7 to TRBJ1-1; unclear D gene. Trimming cost V 5 bases and J 8 bases, with 12 bases left between them. Germline assignment: CDR1 SSHAT and CDR2 FNYEAQ (reference sequence). The CDR3 totals 12 residues. The CDR3 reads CASSPLSGEAFF. CDR3 coding DNA: TGTGCCAGCAGCCCCTTGTCGGGGGAAGCTTTCTTT.

Turning to this clonotype: One base away lies a much larger clone, so this may be a sequencing read error. The chain carries TRBV5-1 and TRBJ2-7; maybe TRBD1 (6 bases). The V gene's germline CDR1 is SGHRS and CDR2 YFSETQ. V was clipped by 8 bases and J by 3 bases, with 12 bases between them. The CDR3 has 12 amino acids. The CDR3 spells CARSEDSYEQYF. As DNA, the CDR3 is TGCGCCAGGAGCGAGGACAGCTACGAGCAGTACTTC.

V is TRBV20-1 and J is TRBJ1-5, with 7 positions matching TRBD1. The trim removed 0 bases at V and 4 bases at J, leaving 9 bases unmatched. The CDR3 has 16 amino acids. The germline gives CDR1 DFQATT, CDR2 SNEGSKA (reference sequence). In DNA, the CDR3 is TGCAGTGCTAGAGATCTGAGAGGGGGCGAGAATCAGCCCCAGCATTTT. This sequence encodes CSARDLRGGENQPQHF.

This rearrangement joins TRBV27 to TRBJ2-4; tentative D call: TRBD2 (6 bases). Germline-derived CDR1 and CDR2 are MNHEY and SMNVEV (reference sequence). This CDR3 contains 13 residues. The V and J ends lost 6 bases and 5 bases respectively, with 11 bases between them. The CDR3 DNA reads TGTGCCAGCAGAGGGGCGGGACAAAACATTCAGTACTTC. This encodes CASRGAGQNIQYF.

The table lists this clonotype with many counts. At one of its ends the junction is not consistent with the germline gene, which may arise from a read error. V is TRBV7-7 and J is TRBJ2-3; 7 bases line up with TRBD2. This CDR3 has 14 residues. Germline-derived CDR1 and CDR2 are SSHAT and FNYEAQ (reference sequence). CDR3 residues: CASSPGGSTDTQYF. The CDR3 DNA follows: TGTGCTAGCAGCCCGGGGGGAAGCACAGATACGCAGTATTTT. Based on the CDR3 plus reference TRBV7-7 and TRBJ2-3, the full variable domain is GAGVSQSPRYKVTKRGQDVTLRCDPISSHATLYWYQQALGQGPEFLTYFNYEAQPDKSGLPSDRFSAERPEGSISTLTIQRTEQRDSAMYRCASSPGGSTDTQYFGPGTRLTVL.

This clonotype was seen ten or more times. The rearrangement uses TRBV7-2 and TRBJ2-5, with unresolved D. CDR1 and CDR2 (germline): SGHTA, FQGNSA. The CDR3 sequence is 15 residues long. Between the trimmed V and J ends, which lost 1 base and 2 bases, there was a span of 11 bases. The CDR3 region has the DNA TGTGCCAGCAGCTTAGGATCTGGGCTTCAAGAGACCCAGTACTTC. This translates into CASSLGSGLQETQYF.

This clonotype was counted ten times or more. This sequence joins TRBV7-9 and TRBJ2-5, with D uncertain. V was shortened by 2 bases and J by 0 bases, with 4 bases between the two germline ends. Germline CDR1 and CDR2: SEHNR and FQNEAQ (reference sequence). The CDR3 extends over 13 amino acids. The CDR3 nucleotides read TGTGCCAGCAGCTTAATCAACCAAGAGACCCAGTACTTC. Encoded protein: CASSLINQETQYF.